The 7 T cell receptor beta chains below come from one sample, sequenced in a study of CD8+ T cells in alopecia areata. RNA extraction and reverse transcription yielded cDNA as sequencing template. The table came from immunoSEQ multiplex PCR; TCRdb's copy has only in-frame clones and leaves some out. This table holds about 180,000 clones, roughly 50% found once. Described treatment: oral pan-JAK inhibitor, 5-10 mg twice daily. Sequencing was performed on CD8+ T cells sorted from blood, taken at week 24, from a patient treated with tofacitinib. Every receptor here comes from a human donor with alopecia areata.

About this clone itself: Distinct nucleotide sequences in the sample also encode this CDR3. The J gene is TRBJ2-2, the V gene TRBV30; D not certain. CDR1 and CDR2 (germline): GTSNPN, SVGIG (reference sequence). Between the trimmed V and J ends, which lost 2 bases and 4 bases, there was a span of 5 bases. The CDR3 has 12 amino acids. CDR3 bases: TGTGCCTGGAGTATTTCCACCGGGGAGCTGTTTTTT. This gives the protein CAWSISTGELFF.

The genes are TRBV5-1 and TRBJ1-1, with unresolved D. This CDR3 spans 15 amino acids. V was clipped by 2 bases and J by 0 bases, with 11 bases between them. From germline, CDR1 is SGHRS and CDR2 YFSETQ. The CDR3 reads CASSLEQTMNTEAFF. DNA of the CDR3: TGCGCCAGCAGCTTAGAACAGACAATGAACACTGAAGCTTTCTTT.

The V gene is TRBV7-2, the J gene TRBJ2-7; 9 bases map to TRBD2. J was trimmed by 4 bases and V by 5 bases; bases with no gene match: 9. From germline, CDR1 is SGHTA and CDR2 FQGNSA. The CDR3 contains 15 residues. CDR3 in amino acids: CASSAKRGGEYEQYF. The CDR3, as DNA: TGTGCCAGCAGCGCCAAGCGCGGGGGGGAATACGAGCAGTACTTC.

V gene TRBV25-1 combines with J gene TRBJ2-3, with D unresolved. Germline values: CDR1 MGHDK, CDR2 SYGVNS. V lost 6 bases, J lost 2 bases, and 18 bases lay in between. This CDR3 is built from 16 residues. The CDR3 DNA reads TGTGCCAGCAGAGGTGTGGCTCAGTCTTACACAGATACGCAGTATTTT. Protein product: CASRGVAQSYTDTQYF.

This clone was seen a handful of times. The chain is built from TRBV30 and TRBJ1-1, with no clear D. Trimming cost V 1 base and J 3 bases, with 9 bases left between them. The length of the CDR3 is 13 residues. Germline values: CDR1 GTSNPN, CDR2 SVGIG (reference sequence). The CDR3 protein is CAWSGVRDTEAFF. In DNA form, the CDR3 reads TGTGCCTGGAGTGGAGTTCGGGACACTGAAGCTTTCTTT.

The gene calls are TRBV15 and TRBJ2-1; 10 positions agree with TRBD2. Trimming removed 0 bases from V and 7 bases from J; junction bases left unmatched: 9. In germline, CDR1 is LNHNV, CDR2 YYDKDF (reference sequence). The CDR3 is made up of 17 amino acids. The CDR3 loop is CATSRDASGGAGNEQFF. The CDR3, as DNA: TGTGCCACCAGCAGAGATGCAAGCGGGGGGGCCGGAAATGAGCAGTTCTTC.

This chain uses TRBV9 with TRBJ2-1; 8 bases match TRBD1. CDR3 length equals 19 residues. Germline V gene data show CDR1 as SGDLS and CDR2 as YYNGEE. The V gene end was trimmed by 4 bases and the J gene end by 9 bases; junction bases not matched to a gene: 24. CDR3 amino acids: CASSRSVVERGTGNGEQFF. CDR3 DNA: TGTGCCAGCAGCAGAAGCGTAGTTGAAAGGGGGACAGGCAATGGTGAGCAGTTCTTC.